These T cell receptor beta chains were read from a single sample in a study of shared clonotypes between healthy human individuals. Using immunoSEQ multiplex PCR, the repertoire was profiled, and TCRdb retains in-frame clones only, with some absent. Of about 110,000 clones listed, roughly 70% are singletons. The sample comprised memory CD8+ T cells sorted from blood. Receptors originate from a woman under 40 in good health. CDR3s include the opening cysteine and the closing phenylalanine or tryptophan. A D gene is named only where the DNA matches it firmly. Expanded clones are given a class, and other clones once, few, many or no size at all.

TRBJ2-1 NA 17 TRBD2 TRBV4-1 TGCGCCAGCAGCCAAGATGGCGCCGGGACTAGCTACTTCGAGCAGTTCTTC CASSQDGAGTSYFEQFF
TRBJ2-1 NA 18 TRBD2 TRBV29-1 TGCAGCGTTGAAGGGGAGGTAGCGGGAGGGGGCTCCTACAATGAGCAGTTCTTC CSVEGEVAGGGSYNEQFF
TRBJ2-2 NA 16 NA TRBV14 TGTGCCAGCAGCCTATCCCCCAGCGGCACGGGAGGGGAGCTGTTTTTT CASSLSPSGTGGELFF
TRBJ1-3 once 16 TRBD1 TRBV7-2 TGTGCCAGCAGCCAACAAAAGACAGGGGGCGGGTACACCATATATTTT CASSQQKTGGGYTIYF
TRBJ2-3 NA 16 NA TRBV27 TGTGCCAGCAGCTCCGCCGGGACATCATTCACAGATACGCAGTATTTT CASSSAGTSFTDTQYF
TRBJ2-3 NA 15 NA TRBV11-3 TGTGCCAGCAGCTTAGGGGCTTGGGACACAGATACGCAGTATTTT CASSLGAWDTDTQYF
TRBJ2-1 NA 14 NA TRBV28 TGTGCCAGCAGTTTACAGAGCTCCTACAATGAGCAGTTCTTC CASSLQSSYNEQFF
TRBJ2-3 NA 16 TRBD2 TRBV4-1 TGCGCCAGCAGGCGGACTAGCGGGAGACATTTGGATACGCAGTATTTT CASRRTSGRHLDTQYF
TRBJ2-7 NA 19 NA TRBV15 TGTGCCACCAGCAGAGATAGCACTAGCCGATTTAGAAAAGGCTACGAGCAGTACTTC CATSRDSTSRFRKGYEQYF
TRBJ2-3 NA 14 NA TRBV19 TGTGCCAGTAGTTACCGGCAGGGTGCAGATACGCAGTATTTT CASSYRQGADTQYF
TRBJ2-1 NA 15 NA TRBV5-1 TGCGCCAGCAGCTTGAGCCGGGGAAGCTACAATGAGCAGTTCTTC CASSLSRGSYNEQFF
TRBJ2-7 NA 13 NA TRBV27 TGTGCCAGCAGTTGGAGGGGACAGCCCGAGCAGTACTTC CASSWRGQPEQYF
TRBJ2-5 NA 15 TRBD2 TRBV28 TGTGCCAGCAGTTTCGGACTAGCGTTTCAAGAGACCCAGTACTTC CASSFGLAFQETQYF
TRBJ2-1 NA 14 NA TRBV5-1 TGCGCCAGCAGCTTGGTTGGGGGATTCGATGAGCAGTTCTTC CASSLVGGFDEQFF
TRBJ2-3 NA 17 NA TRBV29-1 TGCAGCGCCTCTATTCATATTCAGGGGCCCCCGGGAGATACGCAGTATTTT CSASIHIQGPPGDTQYF
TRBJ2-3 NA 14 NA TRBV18 TGTGCCAGCTCAATCGGCGGGGTCACAGATACGCAGTATTTT CASSIGGVTDTQYF
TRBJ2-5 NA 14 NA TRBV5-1 TGCGCCAGCAGCGCTGGACTGATCCAAGAGACCCAGTACTTC CASSAGLIQETQYF
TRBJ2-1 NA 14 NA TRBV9 TGTGCCAGCAGCGCAGGCCTCCGGGACGTCGATCAGTTCTTC CASSAGLRDVDQFF
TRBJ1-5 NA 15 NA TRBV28 TGTGCCAGCAGTTTAGGGGACGGGCATCGGCAGCCCCAGCATTTT CASSLGDGHRQPQHF
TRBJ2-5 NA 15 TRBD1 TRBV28 TGTGCCAGCAGTCTCGGGACAGCCGACCTAGAGACCCAGTACTTC CASSLGTADLETQYF
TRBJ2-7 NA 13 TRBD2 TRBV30 TGTGCCTGGAACGGCGGGAGGACGAACGAGCAGTACTTC CAWNGGRTNEQYF
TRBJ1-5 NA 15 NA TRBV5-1 TGCGCCAGCAGCGCCGGACCGTTTAGCAATCAGCCCCAGCATTTT CASSAGPFSNQPQHF
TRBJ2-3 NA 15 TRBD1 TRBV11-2 TGTGCCAGCGCCGAGACCGGGACAGGGGAGAATACGCAGTATTTT CASAETGTGENTQYF
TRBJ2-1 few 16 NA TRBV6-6 TGTGCCAGCAGTTACTCCAGCGGACTCTCCTACAATGAGCAGTTCTTC CASSYSSGLSYNEQFF
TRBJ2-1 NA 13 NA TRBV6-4 TGTGCCAGCAGTGACGGCAGCCACAATGAGCAGTTCTTC CASSDGSHNEQFF
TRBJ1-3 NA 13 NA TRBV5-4 TGTGCCAGCAGCTTCGGTGGGGCAGGCACCATATATTTT CASSFGGAGTIYF
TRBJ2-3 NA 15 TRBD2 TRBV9 TGTGCCAGCAGCGTAGGGGTAGCGGGAGGGAATACGCAGTATTTT CASSVGVAGGNTQYF
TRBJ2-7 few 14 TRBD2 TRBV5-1 TGCGCCAGCAGCTTAGGGACTAGCGGCTACGAGCAGTACTTC CASSLGTSGYEQYF
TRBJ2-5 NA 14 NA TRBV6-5 TGTGCCAGCACGGGGATAGGGGTGGCCGAGACCCAGTACTTC CASTGIGVAETQYF
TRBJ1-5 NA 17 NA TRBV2 TGTGCCAGCAGTGAAGATTGGTGGGCAGGGCGCAATCAGCCCCAGCATTTT CASSEDWWAGRNQPQHF
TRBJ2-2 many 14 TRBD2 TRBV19 TGTGCCAGTGGGACTAGCAGGGACACCGGGGAGCTGTTTTTT CASGTSRDTGELFF
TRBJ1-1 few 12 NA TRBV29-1 TGCAGCGCGGTAAGGGGTGACACTGAAGCTTTCTTT CSAVRGDTEAFF
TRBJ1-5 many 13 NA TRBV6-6 TGTGCCAGCAGGGCGGTCGGCAATCAGCCCCAGCATTTT CASRAVGNQPQHF
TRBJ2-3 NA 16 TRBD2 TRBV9 TGTGCCAGCAGCTCAAGAGCGGGAGACGGCACAGATACGCAGTATTTT CASSSRAGDGTDTQYF
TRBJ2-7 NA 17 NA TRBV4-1 TGCGCCAGCAGCCCTCCGAAGGGGGACCAGCTCCCTTACGAGCAGTACTTC CASSPPKGDQLPYEQYF
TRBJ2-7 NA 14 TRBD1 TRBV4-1 TGCGCCAGCAGCCAACCGGGACAGGGGTTAGGGCAGTACTTC CASSQPGQGLGQYF
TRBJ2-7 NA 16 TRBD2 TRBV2 TGTGCCAGCAGTGGCCGATCTAGCGGGGTCCCCCACGAGCAGTACTTC CASSGRSSGVPHEQYF
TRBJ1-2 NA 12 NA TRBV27 TGTGCCAGCAGTGGCCGCCTGGGTGGCTACACCTTC CASSGRLGGYTF
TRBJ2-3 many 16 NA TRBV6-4 TGTGCCAGCAGTCCGTCTGGAGGGGGAAGCTTAGATACGCAGTATTTT CASSPSGGGSLDTQYF
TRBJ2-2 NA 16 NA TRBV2 TGTGCCAGCACCCCACCCTTTACGGTATCGGCCAGGGAGCTGTTTTTT CASTPPFTVSARELFF
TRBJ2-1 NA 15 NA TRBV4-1 TGCGCCAGCAGCCAAGAATCTGACTGGGACAATGAGCAGTTCTTC CASSQESDWDNEQFF
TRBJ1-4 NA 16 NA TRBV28 TGTGCCAGCAGTTTGCCCCTGACGGGGGCAGGGGAAAAACTGTTTTTT CASSLPLTGAGEKLFF
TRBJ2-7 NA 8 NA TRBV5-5 TGTGCCAGCCCCCCAGGGGACTTC CASPPGDF
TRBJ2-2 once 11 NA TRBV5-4 TGTGCCAGCAGTAACACCGGGGAGCTGTTTTTT CASSNTGELFF
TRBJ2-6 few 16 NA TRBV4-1 TGCGCCAGCAGCCAAGAACAGGGCTCGGGGGCCAACGTCCTGACTTTC CASSQEQGSGANVLTF
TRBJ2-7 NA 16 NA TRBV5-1 TGCGCCAGCAGCTCGAGGCGCGGGATGGGAACCTACGAGCAGTACTTC CASSSRRGMGTYEQYF
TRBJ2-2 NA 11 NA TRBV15 TGTGCCTCCGGACACGTCGGGGAGCTGTTTTTT CASGHVGELFF
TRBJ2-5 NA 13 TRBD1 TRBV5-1 TGCGCCAGCAGCTTTGGACAGGGGGGTTCCCAGTACTTC CASSFGQGGSQYF
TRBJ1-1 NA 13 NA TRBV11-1 TGTGCCAGCAGCTTGGAGGGGTTTGGAGAAGCTTTCTTT CASSLEGFGEAFF
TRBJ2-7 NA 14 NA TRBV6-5 TGTGCCAGCAGTTATCGCGATCGCGGCTACGAGCAGTACTTC CASSYRDRGYEQYF
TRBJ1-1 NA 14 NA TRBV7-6 TGTGCCAGCAGCTTAGGGCAGTGGAACACTGAAGCTTTCTTT CASSLGQWNTEAFF
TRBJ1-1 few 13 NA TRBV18 TGTGCCAGCTCCCCAGGGATGAACACTGAAGCTTTCTTT CASSPGMNTEAFF
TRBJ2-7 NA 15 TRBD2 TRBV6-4 TGTGCCAGCAGCCGGGGGGAGTCGGGTGTGAGCGAGCAGTACTTC CASSRGESGVSEQYF
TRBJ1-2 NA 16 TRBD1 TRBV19 TGTGCCAGTACCAGACTCGGGACAGACCTCAACTATGGCTACACCTTC CASTRLGTDLNYGYTF